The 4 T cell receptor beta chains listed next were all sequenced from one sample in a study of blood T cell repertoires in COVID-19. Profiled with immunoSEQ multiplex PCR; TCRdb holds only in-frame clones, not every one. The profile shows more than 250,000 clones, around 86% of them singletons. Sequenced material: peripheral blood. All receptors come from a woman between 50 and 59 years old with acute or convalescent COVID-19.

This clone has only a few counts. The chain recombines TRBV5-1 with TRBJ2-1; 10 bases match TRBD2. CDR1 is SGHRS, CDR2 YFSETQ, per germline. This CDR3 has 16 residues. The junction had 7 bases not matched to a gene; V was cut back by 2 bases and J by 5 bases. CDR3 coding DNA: TGCGCCAGCAGCTTACTACCGGGACTAGCGCACAATGAGCAGTTCTTC. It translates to CASSLLPGLAHNEQFF.

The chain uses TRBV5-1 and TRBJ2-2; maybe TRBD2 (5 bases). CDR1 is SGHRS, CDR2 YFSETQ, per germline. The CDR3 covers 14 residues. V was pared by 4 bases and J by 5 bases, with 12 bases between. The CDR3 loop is CASSRVTGTGELFF. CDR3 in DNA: TGCGCCAGCAGCAGAGTGACGGGGACCGGGGAGCTGTTTTTT.

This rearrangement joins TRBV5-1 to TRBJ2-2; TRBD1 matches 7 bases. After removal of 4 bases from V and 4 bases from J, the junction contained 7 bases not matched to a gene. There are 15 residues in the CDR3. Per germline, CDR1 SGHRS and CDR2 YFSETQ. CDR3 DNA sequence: TGCGCCAGCAGCGAGGGGGCGCTTGGCACCGGGGAGCTGTTTTTT. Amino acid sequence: CASSEGALGTGELFF.

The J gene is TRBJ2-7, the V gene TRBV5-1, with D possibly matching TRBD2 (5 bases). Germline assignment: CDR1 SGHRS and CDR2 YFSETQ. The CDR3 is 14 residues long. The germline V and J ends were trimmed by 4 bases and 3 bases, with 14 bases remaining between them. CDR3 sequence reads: CASSGGSLYYEQYF. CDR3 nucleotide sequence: TGCGCCAGCAGCGGAGGCTCCCTTTACTACGAGCAGTACTTC. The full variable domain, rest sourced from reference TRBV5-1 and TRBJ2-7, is KAGVTQTPRYLIKTRGQQVTLSCSPISGHRSVSWYQQTPGQGLQFLFEYFSETQRNKGNFPGRFSGRQFSNSRSEMNVSTLELGDSALYLCASSGGSLYYEQYFGPGTRLTVT.